These T cell receptor beta chains were read from a single sample in a study of blood T cell repertoires in COVID-19. Profiling relied on immunoSEQ multiplex PCR, and the TCRdb table lists in-frame clones only, not all of them. The data hold under 300,000 clones, with more than 75% observed a single time. Material for sequencing was PBMCs or T cells enriched from blood (not recorded which). These receptors originate from a woman aged 45-65 years who had recovered from COVID-19. Each CDR3 is given with its conserved first and last residue. D genes are given only for firm matches. Not every row has a clone size; where given, it reads once, few, many or a size class.

d_call	clone_size	v_call	j_call	cdr3_nt	cdr3_aa
TRBD1	.	TRBV3-1/TRBV3-2	TRBJ1-1	TGTGCCAGCAGCCACCATGGACAGGGGGCTAAAGCTTTCTTT	CASSHHGQGAKAFF
TRBD2	.	TRBV2	TRBJ2-7	TGTGCCAGCAGGGGTCTGCGGGGGGCTCACGAGCAGTACTTC	CASRGLRGAHEQYF
.	.	TRBV7-2	TRBJ2-5	TGTGCCAGCAGCCCACAGGGACCCTCATCGGGGACCCAGTACTTC	CASSPQGPSSGTQYF
TRBD1	.	TRBV11-3	TRBJ2-2	TGTGCCAGCAGCTCCCGACAGGGAAGGAGGACCGGGGAGCTGTTTTTT	CASSSRQGRRTGELFF
TRBD1	.	TRBV6-5	TRBJ2-7	TGTGCCAGCAGTTACAGGGACAGGGGTATCTACGAGCAGTACTTC	CASSYRDRGIYEQYF
.	few	TRBV3-1/TRBV3-2	TRBJ2-7	TGTGCCAGCAGCCCGACGTGGAGGGAAACCTACGAGCAGTACTTC	CASSPTWRETYEQYF
TRBD1	.	TRBV5-1	TRBJ1-2	TGCGCCAGCAGGTCGACAGGGGAAGTAAATGGCTACACCTTC	CASRSTGEVNGYTF
.	.	TRBV12-3/TRBV12-4	TRBJ1-4	TGTGCCAGCAGTTTAGTACGGGAAAAACTGTTTTTT	CASSLVREKLFF
.	.	TRBV2	TRBJ2-1	TGTGCCAGCAGTGAAGGTGTCAGGGGAATAAATGAGCAGTTCTTC	CASSEGVRGINEQFF
.	.	TRBV4-1	TRBJ1-2	TGCGCCAGCAGCCAGGACAGAAACTCTAACTATGGCTACACCTTC	CASSQDRNSNYGYTF
TRBD1	once	TRBV6-5	TRBJ1-2	TGTGCCAGCGGAGACAGGGATGGCTACACCTTC	CASGDRDGYTF
TRBD2	.	TRBV10-3	TRBJ2-5	TGTGCCATCAGTGACGTAGCGGGAGTGGGGACCCAGTACTTC	CAISDVAGVGTQYF
.	few	TRBV7-2	TRBJ1-5	TGTGCCAGCAGCAATAGGGACTATAGCAATCAGCCCCAGCATTTT	CASSNRDYSNQPQHF
.	.	TRBV18	TRBJ2-3	TGTGCCAGCTCACTCGGACAGAGCACAGATACGCAGTATTTT	CASSLGQSTDTQYF
TRBD1	.	TRBV7-3	TRBJ2-1	TGTGCCAGCAGCTTTACTGCCGGGACAGGGGGTCACAATGAGCAGTTCTTC	CASSFTAGTGGHNEQFF
.	.	TRBV28	TRBJ1-4	TGTGCCAGCAGCCCGGGACGCAGGCGGGAGGCTAATGAAAAACTGTTTTTT	CASSPGRRREANEKLFF
TRBD2	.	TRBV28	TRBJ2-2	TGTGCCAGCAGTTTATGGGCTAGCGGGAGGAACACCGGGGAGCTGTTTTTT	CASSLWASGRNTGELFF
TRBD2	.	TRBV12-3/TRBV12-4	TRBJ2-7	TGTGCCAGCAGTTTAAGCACTAGCGGCTTGCAGTACTTC	CASSLSTSGLQYF
.	.	TRBV5-5	TRBJ1-1	TGTGCCAGCAGCCTAACAGGAAACGTACTCCCGAACACTGAAGCTTTCTTT	CASSLTGNVLPNTEAFF
TRBD2	.	TRBV6-1	TRBJ2-7	TGTGCCAGCAGTGGGCCCGGGACTAGCGGGAGCTCCTACGAGCAGTACTTC	CASSGPGTSGSSYEQYF
TRBD2	.	TRBV7-7	TRBJ2-5	TGTGCTAGCAGCAAGGGGTCTAGCGGGACGGAGACCCAGTACTTC	CASSKGSSGTETQYF
.	.	TRBV18	TRBJ1-2	TGTGCCAGCTCACCGCCCGCAGGGGAAGGCTACACCTTC	CASSPPAGEGYTF
.	.	TRBV28	TRBJ1-5	TGTGCCAGCAGTCACCAGGGGCTGGCCTATCAGCCCCAGCATTTT	CASSHQGLAYQPQHF
.	.	TRBV4-3	TRBJ1-2	TGCGCCAGCAGCCTTGCACTTCAGGCCTATGGCTACACCTTC	CASSLALQAYGYTF
TRBD1	few	TRBV15	TRBJ2-1	TGTGCCACCAGCAGACTTTCAGGGGGTTCCTACAATGAGCAGTTCTTC	CATSRLSGGSYNEQFF
TRBD1	.	TRBV12-3/TRBV12-4	TRBJ2-7	TGTGCCAGCAGCCGGGACAGGATGTCTGAGCAGTACTTC	CASSRDRMSEQYF
.	.	TRBV5-1	TRBJ1-1	TGCGCCAGCAGCTTGGGGTTACGGGTGAACACTGAAGCTTTCTTT	CASSLGLRVNTEAFF
.	.	TRBV30	TRBJ1-1	TGTGCCTGGACAAAGGTCGGTGGAACACTGAGGGCTTTCTTT	CAWTKVGGTLRAFF
.	.	TRBV5-1	TRBJ2-1	TGCGCCAGCAGCTCCGGCGGGACCAGCTCCTACAATGAGCAGTTCTTC	CASSSGGTSSYNEQFF
.	.	TRBV19	TRBJ2-5	TGTGCCAGTAGTATACAGCCGCGGGCGACCCAGTACTTC	CASSIQPRATQYF
TRBD1	.	TRBV7-8	TRBJ2-7	TGTGCCAGCAGCTTAGTGGAGACAGGGTCGTACGAGCAGTACTTC	CASSLVETGSYEQYF
.	.	TRBV6-6	TRBJ1-6	TGTGCCAGCAGTTATCAGGGAAGTGAGAATTCACCCCTCCACTTT	CASSYQGSENSPLHF
.	.	TRBV12-3/TRBV12-4	TRBJ1-3	TGTGCCAGCAGTTTTAGTGGAAACACCATATATTTT	CASSFSGNTIYF
.	.	TRBV21-1	TRBJ1-3	TGTGCCAGCAACAAAGTACGGGGAGGTTGCCCTGGAAACACCATATATTTT	CASNKVRGGCPGNTIYF
.	once	TRBV2	TRBJ1-2	TGTGCCAGCAGTAAGGCGACAGATGGCTACACCTTC	CASSKATDGYTF
.	.	TRBV3-1/TRBV3-2	TRBJ1-2	TGTGCCAGCAGCCAGGCAGACTATGGCTACACCTTC	CASSQADYGYTF
.	.	TRBV27	TRBJ2-5	TGTGCCAGCAGTTTAGGCCTAGCGACGAGCTTAGGGACCCAGTACTTC	CASSLGLATSLGTQYF